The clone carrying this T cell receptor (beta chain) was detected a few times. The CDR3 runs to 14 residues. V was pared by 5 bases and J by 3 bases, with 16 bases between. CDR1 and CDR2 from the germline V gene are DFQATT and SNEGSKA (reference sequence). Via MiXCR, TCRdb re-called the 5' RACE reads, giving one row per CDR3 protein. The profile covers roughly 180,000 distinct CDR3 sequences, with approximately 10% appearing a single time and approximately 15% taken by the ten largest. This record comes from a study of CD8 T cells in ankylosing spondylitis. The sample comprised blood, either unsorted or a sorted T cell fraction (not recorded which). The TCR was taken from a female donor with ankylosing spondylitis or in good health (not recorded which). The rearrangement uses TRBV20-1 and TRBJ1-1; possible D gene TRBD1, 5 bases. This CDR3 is CSAPSGEVDTEAFF. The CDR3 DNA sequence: TGCAGTGCTCCTTCGGGGGAGGTGGACACTGAAGCTTTCTTT.